This T cell receptor (beta chain) was captured in a study of T cells after yellow fever vaccination. Study overall: Where fractions had low cell numbers, libraries were prepared from them with the SMART-Seq v4 Ultra Low Input RNA kit.

This clonotype was found many times. As yet, its antigen is unknown. General study findings and limits: One caveat is that FACS-sorted repertoires could contain abundant clonotypes contaminating from the bulk population. The study re-detected most primary-vaccination clones after the booster (approximately 96% CD4, approximately 88% CD8).

The CDR3 extends over 13 amino acids. V lost 7 bases to trimming and J lost 7 bases; unmatched junction nucleotides: 0. Germline values: CDR1 SGHRS, CDR2 YFSETQ. Each CDR3 protein is one row after TCRdb ran MiXCR on the 5' RACE reads. The sample consists of approximately 330,000 distinct CDR3 sequences, about 4% of them appearing once. The J gene is TRBJ1-6, the V gene TRBV5-1; 12 nucleotides align to TRBD1. The receptor was derived from a man younger than 35 who received the YFV17D yellow fever vaccine. The sequenced sample was PBMCs, obtained 5 days after the yellow fever booster vaccination. The CDR3 sequence is CASGTGGNSPLHF. CDR3 bases: TGCGCCAGCGGGACAGGGGGCAATTCACCCCTCCACTTT.